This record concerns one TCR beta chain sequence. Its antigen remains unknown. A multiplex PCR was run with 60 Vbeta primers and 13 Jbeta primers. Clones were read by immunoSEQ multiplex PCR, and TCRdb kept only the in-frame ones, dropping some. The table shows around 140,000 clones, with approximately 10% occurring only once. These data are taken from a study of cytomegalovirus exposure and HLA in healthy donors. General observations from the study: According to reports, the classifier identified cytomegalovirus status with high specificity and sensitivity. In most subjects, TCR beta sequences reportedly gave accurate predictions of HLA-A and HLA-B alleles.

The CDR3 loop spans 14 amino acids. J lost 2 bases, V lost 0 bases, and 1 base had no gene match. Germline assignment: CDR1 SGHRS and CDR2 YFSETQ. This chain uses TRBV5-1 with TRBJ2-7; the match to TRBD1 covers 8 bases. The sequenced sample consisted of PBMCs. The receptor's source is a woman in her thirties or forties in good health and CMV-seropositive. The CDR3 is CASSLEQGAYEQYF. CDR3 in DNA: TGCGCCAGCAGCTTGGAACAGGGGGCCTACGAGCAGTACTTC.